The rows below give T cell receptor beta chains drawn from one sample of a study of beta chain features in type 1 diabetes. Libraries were prepared by immunoSEQ multiplex PCR; TCRdb keeps only in-frame clonotypes and omits some of them. In the table there are a few hundred thousand clones, over 11% of which are singletons. Sequencing was performed on naive CD4+ T cells from blood. The receptors come from a man aged 30 to 39 in good health. Each CDR3 is given with its conserved first and last residue. D genes are given only for firm matches. Not every row has a clone size; where given, it reads once, few, many or a size class.

size: .
V: TRBV4-1
J: TRBJ2-1
length: 16
D: TRBD2
DNA: TGCGCCAGCAGCCAACAAACTAGCGGGGGGGCCCAGGAGCAGTTCTTC
CDR3: CASSQQTSGGAQEQFF

size: .
V: TRBV9
J: TRBJ1-1
length: 16
D: .
DNA: TGTGCCAGCAGCGTAGGGACAGCTCACATGAACACTGAAGCTTTCTTT
CDR3: CASSVGTAHMNTEAFF

size: .
V: TRBV30
J: TRBJ1-3
length: 12
D: .
DNA: TGTGCCGACGGGCCCTCTGGAAACACCATATATTTT
CDR3: CADGPSGNTIYF

size: many
V: TRBV10-3
J: TRBJ2-7
length: 13
D: .
DNA: TGTGCCATCAGTGGTGAAGGGAGTTACGAGCAGTACTTC
CDR3: CAISGEGSYEQYF

size: .
V: TRBV4-3
J: TRBJ1-6
length: 14
D: .
DNA: TGCGCCAGCAGCCAAGATCACGCGGTTCCACCCCTCCACTTT
CDR3: CASSQDHAVPPLHF

size: .
V: TRBV30
J: TRBJ1-1
length: 12
D: TRBD1
DNA: TGTGCCTGGAGAGGACAGGGGACTTATGTTTTCTTT
CDR3: CAWRGQGTYVFF

size: few
V: TRBV30
J: TRBJ1-5
length: 15
D: TRBD1
DNA: TGTGCCTGGAGTGTAAAGGGGGCCGCAGGTGGTCCCCAGCATTTT
CDR3: CAWSVKGAAGGPQHF

size: few
V: TRBV6-6
J: TRBJ2-3
length: 16
D: TRBD2
DNA: TGTGCCAGCAGCCGACGGACTAGCGGGGGGGCAGATACGCAGTATTTT
CDR3: CASSRRTSGGADTQYF

size: few
V: TRBV7-3
J: TRBJ2-1
length: 17
D: TRBD2
DNA: TGTGCCAGCAGCTTAGCGGCGGGAGGGCCTGTGGGCAATGAGCAGTTCTTC
CDR3: CASSLAAGGPVGNEQFF

size: .
V: TRBV5-4
J: TRBJ1-2
length: 15
D: .
DNA: TGTGCCAGCAGCTTGGATAGCATTCGTAACTATGGCTACACCTTC
CDR3: CASSLDSIRNYGYTF

size: few
V: TRBV9
J: TRBJ2-2
length: 15
D: .
DNA: TGTGCCAGCAGCGTAGGCGGATTGAACACCGGGGAGCTGTTTTTT
CDR3: CASSVGGLNTGELFF

size: .
V: TRBV5-6
J: TRBJ1-6
length: 15
D: TRBD1
DNA: TGTGCCAGCAGCTTAGAACCGGGACAGAATTCACCCCTCCACTTT
CDR3: CASSLEPGQNSPLHF

size: .
V: TRBV18
J: TRBJ2-3
length: 16
D: .
DNA: TGTGCCAGCTCACCCCTCGGGAAGCGGCGCACAGATACGCAGTATTTT
CDR3: CASSPLGKRRTDTQYF

size: few
V: TRBV11-2
J: TRBJ2-7
length: 15
D: .
DNA: TGTGCCAGCAGCCTACGACAGAGCTACTCCTACGAGCAGTACTTC
CDR3: CASSLRQSYSYEQYF

size: few
V: TRBV21-1
J: TRBJ2-7
length: 16
D: .
DNA: TGTGCCAGCAGCAAAGCGGCTAGCGGTCTCTCCTACGAGCAGTACTTC
CDR3: CASSKAASGLSYEQYF

size: few
V: TRBV7-9
J: TRBJ2-5
length: 16
D: .
DNA: TGTGCCAGCAGCTTAGGCGTCCGGGCTGGCGTGGAGACCCAGTACTTC
CDR3: CASSLGVRAGVETQYF

size: .
V: TRBV12-5
J: TRBJ2-3
length: 14
D: TRBD1
DNA: TGTGCTAGTGGTTTGGGACAGGGATCCGATACGCAGTATTTT
CDR3: CASGLGQGSDTQYF

size: .
V: TRBV30
J: TRBJ1-1
length: 13
D: .
DNA: TGTGCCTGGAACAGGGCGGGAAACACTGAAGCTTTCTTT
CDR3: CAWNRAGNTEAFF

size: few
V: TRBV13
J: TRBJ2-6
length: 18
D: .
DNA: TGTGCCAGCAGCTTGACCGGCTGGGGGGATCCTGGGGCCAACGTCCTGACTTTC
CDR3: CASSLTGWGDPGANVLTF

size: .
V: TRBV5-1
J: TRBJ2-3
length: 16
D: .
DNA: TGCGCCAGCAGCCTCATCGGGCATCCCAGCACAGATACGCAGTATTTT
CDR3: CASSLIGHPSTDTQYF

size: .
V: TRBV9
J: TRBJ2-7
length: 14
D: .
DNA: TGTGCCAGCAGCGCCGCGGAGGGTTCCTACGAGCAGTACTTC
CDR3: CASSAAEGSYEQYF

size: many
V: TRBV30
J: TRBJ2-1
length: 15
D: .
DNA: TGTGCCTGGAGTGTAGGGGGGACGGTTCTGAATGAGCAGTTCTTC
CDR3: CAWSVGGTVLNEQFF

size: .
V: TRBV19
J: TRBJ1-1
length: 15
D: .
DNA: TGTGCCAGTAGTAACTCTCCAGGGCAGAACACTGAAGCTTTCTTT
CDR3: CASSNSPGQNTEAFF

size: .
V: TRBV6-5
J: TRBJ1-2
length: 12
D: .
DNA: TGTGCCAGCAGTTACTCAACAGGAACTCGCACCTTC
CDR3: CASSYSTGTRTF

size: .
V: TRBV18
J: TRBJ2-1
length: 15
D: TRBD1
DNA: TGTGCCAGCTCACCACCGGGACAGGCCGCCAATGAGCAGTTCTTC
CDR3: CASSPPGQAANEQFF

size: .
V: TRBV29-1
J: TRBJ2-7
length: 13
D: .
DNA: TGCAGCGCCGGGACGGATTTCGGCTACGAGCAGTACTTC
CDR3: CSAGTDFGYEQYF

size: .
V: TRBV30
J: TRBJ2-1
length: 11
D: .
DNA: TGTGCCTGGAGCGGAGACAATGAGCAGTTCTTC
CDR3: CAWSGDNEQFF

size: few
V: TRBV2
J: TRBJ2-3
length: 12
D: .
DNA: TGTGCCAGCAGTCAGAACACAGATACGCAGTATTTT
CDR3: CASSQNTDTQYF

size: .
V: TRBV15
J: TRBJ2-3
length: 18
D: .
DNA: TGTGCCACCAGCAGAGATCGCGGTAGGGACCGAAGCACAGATACGCAGTATTTT
CDR3: CATSRDRGRDRSTDTQYF